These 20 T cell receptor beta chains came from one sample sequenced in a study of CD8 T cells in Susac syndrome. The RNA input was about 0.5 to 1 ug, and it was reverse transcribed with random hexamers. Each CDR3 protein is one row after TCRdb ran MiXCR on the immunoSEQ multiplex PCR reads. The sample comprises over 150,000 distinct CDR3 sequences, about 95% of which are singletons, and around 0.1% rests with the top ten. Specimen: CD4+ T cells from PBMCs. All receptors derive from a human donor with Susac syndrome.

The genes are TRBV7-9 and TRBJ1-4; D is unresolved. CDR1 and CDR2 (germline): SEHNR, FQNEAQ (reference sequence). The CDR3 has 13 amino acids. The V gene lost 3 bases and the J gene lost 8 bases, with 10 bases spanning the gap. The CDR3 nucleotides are TGTGCCAGCAGCTTCGCCGGGGAGGAAAAACTGTTTTTT. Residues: CASSFAGEEKLFF.

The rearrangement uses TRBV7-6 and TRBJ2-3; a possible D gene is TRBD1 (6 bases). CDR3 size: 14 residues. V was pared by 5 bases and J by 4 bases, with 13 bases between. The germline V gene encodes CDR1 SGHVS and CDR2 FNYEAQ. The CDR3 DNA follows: TGTGCCAGCAGCCCCGATGCAGGGGCAGATACGCAGTATTTT. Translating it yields CASSPDAGADTQYF.

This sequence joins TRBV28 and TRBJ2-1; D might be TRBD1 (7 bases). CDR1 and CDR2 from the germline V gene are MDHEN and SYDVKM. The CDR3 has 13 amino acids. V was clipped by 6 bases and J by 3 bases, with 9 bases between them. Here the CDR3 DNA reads TGTGCCAGCAGCCAGGGGGGCTACAATGAGCAGTTCTTC. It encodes CASSQGGYNEQFF.

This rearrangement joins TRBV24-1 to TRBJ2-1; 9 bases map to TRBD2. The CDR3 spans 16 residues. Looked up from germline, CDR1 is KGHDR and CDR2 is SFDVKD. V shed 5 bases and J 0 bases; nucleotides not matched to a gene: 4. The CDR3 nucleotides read TGTGCCACCAGTGGTAGCGGGAGTGTCTCCTACAATGAGCAGTTCTTC. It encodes CATSGSGSVSYNEQFF.

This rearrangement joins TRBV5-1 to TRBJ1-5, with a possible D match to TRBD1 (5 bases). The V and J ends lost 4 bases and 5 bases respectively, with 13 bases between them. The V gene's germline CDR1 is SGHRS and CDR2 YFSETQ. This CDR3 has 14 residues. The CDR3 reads CASSPQGPDQPQHF. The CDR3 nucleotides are TGCGCCAGCAGCCCCCAGGGCCCGGATCAGCCCCAGCATTTT.

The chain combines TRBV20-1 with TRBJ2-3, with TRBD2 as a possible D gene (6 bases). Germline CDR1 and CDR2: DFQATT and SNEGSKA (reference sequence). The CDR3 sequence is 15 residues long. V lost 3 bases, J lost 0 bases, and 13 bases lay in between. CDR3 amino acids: CSASARGTSTDTQYF. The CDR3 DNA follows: TGCAGTGCTAGTGCTCGGGGGACGAGCACAGATACGCAGTATTTT.

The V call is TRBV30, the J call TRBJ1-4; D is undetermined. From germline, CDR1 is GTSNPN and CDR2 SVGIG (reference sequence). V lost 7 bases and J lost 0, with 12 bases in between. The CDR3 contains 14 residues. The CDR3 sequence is CASSRGTTNEKLFF. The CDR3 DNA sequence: TGTGCCTCGAGCCGAGGAACAACTAATGAAAAACTGTTTTTT.

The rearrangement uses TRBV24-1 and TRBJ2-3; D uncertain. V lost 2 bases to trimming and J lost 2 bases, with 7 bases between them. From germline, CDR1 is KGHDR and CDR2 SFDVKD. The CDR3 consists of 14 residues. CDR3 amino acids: CATSDSGFTDTQYF. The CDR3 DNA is TGTGCCACCAGTGATTCCGGCTTCACAGATACGCAGTATTTT.

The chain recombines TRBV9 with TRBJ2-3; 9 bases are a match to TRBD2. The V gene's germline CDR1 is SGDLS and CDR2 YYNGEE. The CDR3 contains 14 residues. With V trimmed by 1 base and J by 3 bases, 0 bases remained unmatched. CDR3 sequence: CASSVLAGTDTQYF. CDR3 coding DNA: TGTGCCAGCAGCGTACTAGCGGGAACAGATACGCAGTATTTT.

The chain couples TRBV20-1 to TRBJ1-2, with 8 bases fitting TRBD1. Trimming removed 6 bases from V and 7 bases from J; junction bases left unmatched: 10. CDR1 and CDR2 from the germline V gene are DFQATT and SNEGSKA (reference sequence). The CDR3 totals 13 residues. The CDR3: CSALRPGGRGYTF. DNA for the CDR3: TGCAGTGCCTTGAGGCCAGGGGGCCGTGGCTACACCTTC.

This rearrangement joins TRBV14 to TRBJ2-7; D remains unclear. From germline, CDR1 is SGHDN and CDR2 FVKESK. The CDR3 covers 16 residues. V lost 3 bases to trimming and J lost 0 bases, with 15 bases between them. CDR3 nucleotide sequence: TGTGCCAGCAGCCATGTTTGGCCCGCCAGCTCCTACGAGCAGTACTTC. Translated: CASSHVWPASSYEQYF.

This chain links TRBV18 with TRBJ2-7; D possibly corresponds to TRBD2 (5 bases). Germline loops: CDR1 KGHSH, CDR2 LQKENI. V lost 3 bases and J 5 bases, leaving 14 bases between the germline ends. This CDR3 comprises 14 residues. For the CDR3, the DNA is TGTGCCAGCTCACCTGCGGTGGGAGTGAACGAGCAGTACTTC. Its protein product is CASSPAVGVNEQYF.

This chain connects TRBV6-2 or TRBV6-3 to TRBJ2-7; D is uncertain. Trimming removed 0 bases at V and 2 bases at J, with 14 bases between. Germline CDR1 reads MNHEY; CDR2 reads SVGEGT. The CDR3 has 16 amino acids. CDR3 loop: CASSYSLRLRTYEQYF. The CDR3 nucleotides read TGTGCCAGCAGTTACTCGTTACGTCTGCGGACCTACGAGCAGTACTTC.

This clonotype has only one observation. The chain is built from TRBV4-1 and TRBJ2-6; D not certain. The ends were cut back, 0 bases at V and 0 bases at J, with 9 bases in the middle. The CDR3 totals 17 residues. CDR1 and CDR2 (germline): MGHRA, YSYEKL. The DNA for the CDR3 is TGCGCCAGCAGCCAAGATCCCGAAGCCTCTGGGGCCAACGTCCTGACTTTC. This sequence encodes CASSQDPEASGANVLTF.

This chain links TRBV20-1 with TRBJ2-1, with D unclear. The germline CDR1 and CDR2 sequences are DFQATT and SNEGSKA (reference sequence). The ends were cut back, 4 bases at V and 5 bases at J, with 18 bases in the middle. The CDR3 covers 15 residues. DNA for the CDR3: TGCAGTGCTACCAGACCGGAAAACCCTGACAATGAGCAGTTCTTC. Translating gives CSATRPENPDNEQFF.

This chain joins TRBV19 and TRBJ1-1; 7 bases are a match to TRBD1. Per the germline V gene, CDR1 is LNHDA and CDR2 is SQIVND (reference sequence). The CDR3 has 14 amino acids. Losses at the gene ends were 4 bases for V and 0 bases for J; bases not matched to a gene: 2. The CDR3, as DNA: TGTGCCAGTAGTACGGGACAGTTGAACACTGAAGCTTTCTTT. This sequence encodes CASSTGQLNTEAFF.

CDR3 residues: CASSQDLQGRETQYF. The CDR3 coding sequence is TGTGCCAGCAGCCAAGATTTGCAGGGTAGGGAGACCCAGTACTTC. This chain connects TRBV14 to TRBJ2-5; D is possibly TRBD1 (5 bases). The CDR3 length is 15 residues. Germline CDR1 is SGHDN and CDR2 is FVKESK. V was shortened by 0 bases and J by 5 bases, with 13 bases between the two germline ends.

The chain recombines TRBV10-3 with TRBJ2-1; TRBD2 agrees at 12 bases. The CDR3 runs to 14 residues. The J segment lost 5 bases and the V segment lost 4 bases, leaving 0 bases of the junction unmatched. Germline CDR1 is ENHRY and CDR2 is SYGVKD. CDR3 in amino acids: CAISGLAGDNEQFF. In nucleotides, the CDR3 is TGTGCCATCAGTGGACTAGCGGGGGACAATGAGCAGTTCTTC.

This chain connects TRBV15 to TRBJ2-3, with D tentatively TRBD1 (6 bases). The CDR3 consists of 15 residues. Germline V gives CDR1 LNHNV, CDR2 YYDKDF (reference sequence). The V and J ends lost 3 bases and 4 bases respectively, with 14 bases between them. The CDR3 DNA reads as TGTGCCACCAGCAGGCACCCCCCAGGGGCAGATACGCAGTATTTT. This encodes CATSRHPPGADTQYF.

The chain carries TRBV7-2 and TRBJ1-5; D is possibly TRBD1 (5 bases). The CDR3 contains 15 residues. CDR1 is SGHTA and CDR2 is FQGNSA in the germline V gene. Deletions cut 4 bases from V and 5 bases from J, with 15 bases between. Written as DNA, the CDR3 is TGTGCCAGCAGCTCCTTAGGGGCGCGGGATCAGCCCCAGCATTTT. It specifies CASSSLGARDQPQHF.